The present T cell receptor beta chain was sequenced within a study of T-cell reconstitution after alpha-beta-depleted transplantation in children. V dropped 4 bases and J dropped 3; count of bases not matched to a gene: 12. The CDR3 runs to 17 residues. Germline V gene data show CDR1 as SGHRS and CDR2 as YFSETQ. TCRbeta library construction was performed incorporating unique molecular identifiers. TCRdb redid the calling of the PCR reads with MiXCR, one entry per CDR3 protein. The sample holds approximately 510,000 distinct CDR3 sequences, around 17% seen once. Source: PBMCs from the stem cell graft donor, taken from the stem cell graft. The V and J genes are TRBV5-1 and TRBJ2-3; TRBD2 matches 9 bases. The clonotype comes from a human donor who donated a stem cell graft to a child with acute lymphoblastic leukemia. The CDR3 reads CASSRKGGRARTDTQYF. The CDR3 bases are TGCGCCAGCAGCCGAAAGGGCGGGAGGGCCCGTACAGATACGCAGTATTTT.